What follows is one T cell receptor (beta chain) and its context. The antigen is undetermined. The sample comes from a study of cytomegalovirus exposure and HLA in healthy donors. Background on the study: As released early, the data held some 80 million unique TCRs from HLA-typed donors. Study conclusions and caveats: The study reported that TCR beta sequences accurately predicted HLA-A and HLA-B alleles in most subjects. A link between a missense DCLRE1C variant and TCR beta V- and J-gene trimming emerged from a later analysis.

Germline CDR1 reads MNHEY; CDR2 reads SVGAGI. The CDR3 covers 14 residues. Trimming pared 0 bases from V and 0 bases from J, leaving 3 bases between. The PCR used 60 Vbeta and 13 Jbeta primers. The method was immunoSEQ multiplex PCR; TCRdb's version includes in-frame clones alone and lacks a portion of them. This table has 95,000 to 100,000 clones, approximately 79% appearing once. The rearrangement uses TRBV6-5 and TRBJ1-5, with D uncertain. Source material: PBMCs. The receptor comes from a male donor in good health and CMV-seronegative. CDR3 region: CASSYSRSNQPQHF. CDR3 sequence (DNA): TGTGCCAGCAGTTACTCGCGTAGCAATCAGCCCCAGCATTTT.